This T cell receptor beta chain appears in the sequencing data of a study of shared clonotypes between healthy human individuals. Study details: Per donor, CD8 memory used one plate, CD8 naive used two, CD4 memory used three and CD4 naive used three. Study-wide results and limits: Generally, naive subsets came out with larger estimated richness than memory subsets.

CDR1 MGHRA and CDR2 YSYEKL come from the germline V gene. The CDR3 has 19 residues. V was pared by 0 bases and J by 1 base, with 12 bases of the junction left unmatched. As defined, naive CD8 cells were CD45RO-negative and positively selected for CCR7, with terminally differentiated effector memory CD45RA+ cells excluded. Donation came from healthy HIV-negative adults that had no recent acute infections or vaccinations. The repertoire was sequenced with immunoSEQ multiplex PCR; TCRdb's copy has only in-frame clones and lacks some. The repertoire includes millions of clones, approximately 94% of them detected once, and more than 0.95% sits in the top ten. Remarks on this clone: Its antigen is unknown.

Sequenced sample: naive CD8+ T cells sorted from blood. The J gene is TRBJ2-4, the V gene TRBV4-1, with 7 nucleotides matching TRBD1. The TCR originated in a man between 18 and 29 years old in good health. In DNA, the CDR3 is TGCGCCAGCAGCCAAGATAGGCCGGACAGGCGTGGGGCCAAAAACATTCAGTACTTC. Translating it yields CASSQDRPDRRGAKNIQYF.